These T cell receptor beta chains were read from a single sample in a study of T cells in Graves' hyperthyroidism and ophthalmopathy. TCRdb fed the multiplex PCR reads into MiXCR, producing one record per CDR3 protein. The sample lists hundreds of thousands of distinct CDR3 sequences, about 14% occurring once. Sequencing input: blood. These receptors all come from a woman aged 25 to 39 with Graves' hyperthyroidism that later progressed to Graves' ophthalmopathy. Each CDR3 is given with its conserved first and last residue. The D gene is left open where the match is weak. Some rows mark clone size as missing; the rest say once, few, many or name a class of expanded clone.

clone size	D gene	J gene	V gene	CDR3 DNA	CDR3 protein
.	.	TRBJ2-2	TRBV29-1	TGCAGCGTTGAAGAAAGGCTCGGGGAGCTGTTTTTT	CSVEERLGELFF
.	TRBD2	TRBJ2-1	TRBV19	TGTGCCAGTAGTAGCCAATCGGGAGGGCCTCAGTTCTTC	CASSSQSGGPQFF
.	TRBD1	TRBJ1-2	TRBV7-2	TGTGCCAGCAGCATCAGGGGGCACTATGGCTACACCTTC	CASSIRGHYGYTF
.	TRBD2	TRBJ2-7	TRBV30	TGTGCCTTTCTACCGGGACTAGCGGGAGAAGTGCAGTACTTC	CAFLPGLAGEVQYF
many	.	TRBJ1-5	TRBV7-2	TGTGCCAGCAGCCCAGCGGGCGCACAATATAGCAATCAGCCCCAGCATTTT	CASSPAGAQYSNQPQHF
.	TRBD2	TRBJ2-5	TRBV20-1	TGCAGTGCTAGCCTAGCGGGAGCGGAGACCCAGTACTTC	CSASLAGAETQYF
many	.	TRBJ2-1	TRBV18	TGTGCCAGCTCACCGAAGAGTATCCCTGAGCAGTTCTTC	CASSPKSIPEQFF
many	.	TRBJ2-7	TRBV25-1	TGTGCCAGCAGTGAGGCCCGCGGCGAGCAGTACTTC	CASSEARGEQYF
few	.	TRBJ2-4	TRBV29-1	TGCAGCGTCGCCGGGACGGCCGAAAACATTCAGTACTTC	CSVAGTAENIQYF
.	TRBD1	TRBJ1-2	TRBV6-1	TGTGCCAGCAGCCGCGGGACAGCTAACTATGGCTACACCTTC	CASSRGTANYGYTF
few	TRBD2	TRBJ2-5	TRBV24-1	TGTGCCACCAGTGGAGAGCGGGAGGCTCAAGAGACCCAGTACTTC	CATSGEREAQETQYF
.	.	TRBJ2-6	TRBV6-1	TGTGCCAGCACCCGCGAGATAGGGAATGCTGGGGCCAACGTCCTGACTTTC	CASTREIGNAGANVLTF
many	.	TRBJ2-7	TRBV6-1	TGTGCCAGCAGTTACAGCCCCGGAACCAACTCCTACGAGCAGTACTTC	CASSYSPGTNSYEQYF
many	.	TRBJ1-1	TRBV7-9	TGTGCCAGCAGCCACGACTGGGAGAACATGAACACTGAAGCTTTCTTT	CASSHDWENMNTEAFF
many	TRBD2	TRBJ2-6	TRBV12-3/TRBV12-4	TGTGCCAGCAGAGGACTAGCGGGAATGGGGGCCAACGTCCTGACTTTC	CASRGLAGMGANVLTF
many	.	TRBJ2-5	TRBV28	TGTGCCAGCAGTTTACCAGTAGTACAGCAAGAGACCCAGTACTTC	CASSLPVVQQETQYF
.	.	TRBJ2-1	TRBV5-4	TGTGCCAGCAGCGACGAGTACTCCTACAATGAGCAGTTCTTC	CASSDEYSYNEQFF
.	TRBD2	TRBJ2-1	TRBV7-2	TGTGCCAGCAGCCCCACTAGCGGGCCCCAGGCGCAGTTCTTC	CASSPTSGPQAQFF
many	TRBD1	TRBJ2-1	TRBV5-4	TGTGCCAGCAGCCGAGGACAGGGGGGATACAATGAGCAGTTCTTC	CASSRGQGGYNEQFF
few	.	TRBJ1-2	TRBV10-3	TGTGCCATCAGTGAGTCCGGGACCCAACCTAGCTACACCTTC	CAISESGTQPSYTF
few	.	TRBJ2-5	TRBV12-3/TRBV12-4	TGTGCCAGCAGTCCGTCAGGAGGCAGGGGGACCCAGTACTTC	CASSPSGGRGTQYF
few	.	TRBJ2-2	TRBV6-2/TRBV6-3	TGTGCCAGCAGTTGGGACCGTAAAGGGGTGAACACCGGGGAGCTGTTTTTT	CASSWDRKGVNTGELFF
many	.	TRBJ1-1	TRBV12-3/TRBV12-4	TGTGCCAGCAGTTCCCAACATGATAGGGGGAGTTTGAACACTGAAGCTTTCTTT	CASSSQHDRGSLNTEAFF
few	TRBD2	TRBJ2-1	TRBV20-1	TGCAGTCGAAGTCTAGCGGGAGAGGGCAATGAGCAGTTCTTC	CSRSLAGEGNEQFF
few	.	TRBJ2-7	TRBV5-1	TGCGCCAGCAGCTCGTCAACAGTGACCTACGAGCAGTACTTC	CASSSSTVTYEQYF
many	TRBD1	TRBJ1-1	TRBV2	TGTGCCAGCAGGCCTCAGGGGGCTCCCGTAGCTTTCTTT	CASRPQGAPVAFF
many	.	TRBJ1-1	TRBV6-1	TGTGCCAGCAGGCCCGTGGGGACAATCGTCGGAGGCACTGAAGCTTTCTTT	CASRPVGTIVGGTEAFF
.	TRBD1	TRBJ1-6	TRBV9	TGTGCCAGCAGCTTGTGGCGGACAGGGGATACACCCCTCCACTTT	CASSLWRTGDTPLHF
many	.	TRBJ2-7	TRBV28	TGTGCCAGCAGTACAACCACTTCGACGGAGAGCTACGAGCAGTACTTC	CASSTTTSTESYEQYF
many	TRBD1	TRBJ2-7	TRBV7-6	TGTGCCAGTAAGGGACAGGATTTATACGAGCAGTACTTC	CASKGQDLYEQYF
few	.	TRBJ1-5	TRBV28	TGTGCCAGCACACAGGAGAACAATCAGCCCCAGCATTTT	CASTQENNQPQHF
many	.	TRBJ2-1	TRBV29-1	TGCAGCGGTATCCACCTCGGGGGCGATGAGCAGTTCTTC	CSGIHLGGDEQFF
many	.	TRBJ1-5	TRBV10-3	TGTGCCATCAGTGAGTCGGGACCCGATAGCAATCAGCCCCAGCATTTT	CAISESGPDSNQPQHF
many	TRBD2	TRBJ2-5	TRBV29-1	TGCAGCGTTGAGTTTGCCACGAGGACTAGCGGGAGAACCCAAGAGACCCAGTACTTC	CSVEFATRTSGRTQETQYF
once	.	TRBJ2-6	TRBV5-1	TGCGCCAGCAGCTTGGCAGGGGAAATAGGCTCTGGGGCCAACGTCCTGACTTTC	CASSLAGEIGSGANVLTF
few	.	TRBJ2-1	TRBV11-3	TGTGCCAGCAGCTTAGAAATGCGACTAGAAGTTTCCTACAATGAGCAGTTCTTC	CASSLEMRLEVSYNEQFF
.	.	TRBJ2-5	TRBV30	TGTGCCTGGAGTGTACCGGGGGGCGCGAGAGAGACCCAGTACTTC	CAWSVPGGARETQYF
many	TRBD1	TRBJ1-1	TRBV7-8	TGTGCCAGCAGCTCAGGGGGCACGACTGAAGCTTTCTTT	CASSSGGTTEAFF
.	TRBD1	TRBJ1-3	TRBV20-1	TGCAGTGCTAGTCGGGGACAGGGAAACACCATATATTTT	CSASRGQGNTIYF
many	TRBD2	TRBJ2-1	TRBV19	TGTGCCAGTAGTATCACGTCTAGCGGGAGGGTCCATGAGCAGTTCTTC	CASSITSSGRVHEQFF
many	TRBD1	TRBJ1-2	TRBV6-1	TGTGCCAGCAGTGCGAGACAGGGGGGTGGTGGCTACACCTTC	CASSARQGGGGYTF
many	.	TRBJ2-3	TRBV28	TGTGCCAGTTGTTGGGGTATGGGGACAGATACGCAGTATTTT	CASCWGMGTDTQYF
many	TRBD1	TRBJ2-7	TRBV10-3	TGTGCCATCAGATCCTCCGACAGGGGTCCTCTCTCCTACGAGCAGTACTTC	CAIRSSDRGPLSYEQYF
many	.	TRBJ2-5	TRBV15	TGTGCCACCAGCAGAGATCCAGGGCCAGAGACCCAGTACTTC	CATSRDPGPETQYF
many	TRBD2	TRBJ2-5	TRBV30	TGTGCCTTTGGGAGGGGCCAAGAGACCCAGTACTTC	CAFGRGQETQYF
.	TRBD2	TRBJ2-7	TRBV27	TGTGCCAGCAGTTTAGGAGCGGGAGGGTACTACGAGCAGTACTTC	CASSLGAGGYYEQYF
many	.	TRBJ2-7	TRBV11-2	TGTGCCAGCAGCTTAGCCGGGGCTATCTACGAGCAGTACTTC	CASSLAGAIYEQYF
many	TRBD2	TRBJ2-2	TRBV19	TGTGCCAGTAGTCCTCTCAGGCGGGGGATTTGGGCCCCTAACACCGGGGAGCTGTTTTTT	CASSPLRRGIWAPNTGELFF
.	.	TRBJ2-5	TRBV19	TGTGCCAGTAGTATAGGCACAGGACAAGAGACCCAGTACTTC	CASSIGTGQETQYF